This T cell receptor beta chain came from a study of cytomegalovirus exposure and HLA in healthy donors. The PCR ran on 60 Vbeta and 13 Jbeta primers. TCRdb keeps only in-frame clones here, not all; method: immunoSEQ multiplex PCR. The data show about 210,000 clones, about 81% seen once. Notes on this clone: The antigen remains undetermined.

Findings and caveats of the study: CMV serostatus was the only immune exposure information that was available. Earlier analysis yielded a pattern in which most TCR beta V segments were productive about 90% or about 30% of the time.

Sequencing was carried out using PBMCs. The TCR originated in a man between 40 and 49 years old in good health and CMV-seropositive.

The CDR3 DNA reads as TGTGCCATCAGTGAGTCCTCAGGGAGGTGGACTGAAGCTTTCTTT. Amino acids: CAISESSGRWTEAFF. This chain links TRBV10-3 with TRBJ1-1, with a weak D call TRBD1 (5 bases). This CDR3 contains 15 residues. CDR1 is ENHRY and CDR2 is SYGVKD in the germline V gene. With 0 bases removed from V and 5 bases from J, the gap between germline ends came to 13 bases.